This TCR beta chain comes out of a study of beta chain features in type 1 diabetes. Study-wide background: Patients looked much like healthy donors when it came to age, gender and cell yields.

The study reverse transcribed the entire isolated RNA, so it sequenced expressed TCRB transcripts. Measured with immunoSEQ multiplex PCR; TCRdb has only the in-frame clones, and not every one. The table shows hundreds of thousands of clones, with more than 65% occurring only once. In germline, CDR1 is SGHTA, CDR2 FQGNSA. This CDR3 has 13 amino acids. V gave up 1 base and J gave up 9 bases, with 10 bases separating them. This clone has a handful of counts. The TCR was taken from a man younger than 45 in good health. The chain employs TRBV7-2 and TRBJ2-1; D gene ambiguous. Sequencing was done on a sample of naive CD4+ T cells from blood. As DNA, the CDR3 is TGTGCCAGCAGCTTAGTATTTGGTGTTGAGCAGTTCTTC. Protein product: CASSLVFGVEQFF.